The 9 T cell receptor beta chains in this list originate from one sample, sequenced in a study of STAT5B mutations in CD4+ large granular lymphocyte leukemia. Sequencing was performed with immunoSEQ multiplex PCR; in TCRdb, only in-frame clones are kept and a portion is missing. Of around 30,000 clones in the sample, about 70% are singletons; the top ten hold less than 2.5%. Sequenced sample: CD4+ T cells from blood buffy coats. Receptors originate from a human donor in good health.

This rearrangement joins TRBV10-1 to TRBJ2-3; the D gene could be TRBD1 or TRBD2 (5 bases each). The germline V gene encodes CDR1 WNHNN and CDR2 SYGVQD (reference sequence). V was trimmed by 4 bases and J by 4 bases, leaving 12 bases between them. The CDR3 loop spans 14 amino acids. CDR3 protein: CASSGAGSSDTQYF. The CDR3 DNA follows: TGCGCCAGCAGTGGGGCAGGGAGTTCAGATACGCAGTATTTT.

The chain is built from TRBV5-5 and TRBJ1-1; no clear D. Germline V gene lookup returns CDR1 SGHKS and CDR2 YYEKEE (reference sequence). This CDR3 is 14 amino acids long. V lost 0 bases to trimming and J lost 5 bases, with 11 bases between them. CDR3 protein: CASSLDLRTTEAFF. The CDR3 nucleotides read TGTGCCAGCAGCTTGGACCTTCGAACGACTGAAGCTTTCTTT.

This chain joins TRBV15 and TRBJ2-7, with D unclear. The V gene lost 0 bases and the J gene lost 4 bases, with 7 bases spanning the gap. The CDR3 has 13 residues. Per the germline V gene, CDR1 is LNHNV and CDR2 is YYDKDF (reference sequence). CDR3 sequence: CATSRDLWYEQYF. As DNA, the CDR3 is TGTGCCACCAGCAGAGATTTATGGTACGAGCAGTACTTC.

This sequence joins TRBV6-1 and TRBJ1-1, with D tentatively TRBD1 (5 bases). V lost 6 bases to trimming and J lost 1 base, with 12 bases between them. Per germline, CDR1 MNHNS and CDR2 SASEGT. This CDR3 comprises 14 residues. CDR3 sequence reads: CASRLLTENTEAFF. The CDR3, as DNA: TGTGCCAGCAGGTTATTGACAGAGAACACTGAAGCTTTCTTT.

The chain is built from TRBV9 and TRBJ1-1, with D possibly TRBD1 on 5 matching bases. The CDR3 contains 14 residues. Trimming removed 2 bases at V and 5 bases at J, with 13 bases between. The germline V gene encodes CDR1 SGDLS and CDR2 YYNGEE. The CDR3 DNA reads as TGTGCCAGCAGCGTGGGGCTGGCGGGAACTGAAGCTTTCTTT. Translated: CASSVGLAGTEAFF.

The chain carries TRBV23-1 and TRBJ2-2; weak D call: TRBD1 (5 bases). TRBV23-1 is an ORF; its function is uncertain. The CDR3 sequence is 19 residues long. Trimming cost V 0 bases and J 1 base, with 18 bases left between them. CDR3 coding DNA: TGCGCCAGCAGTCAATCGGGGAATAGGCGCCAGGGGAACACCGGGGAGCTGTTTTTT. As protein: CASSQSGNRRQGNTGELFF.

This clone was seen a few times. V is TRBV30 and J is TRBJ2-2, with TRBD2 identical over 10 bases. V shed 2 bases and J 6 bases; nucleotides not matched to a gene: 6. The germline V gene has CDR1 GTSNPN and CDR2 SVGIG (reference sequence). The CDR3 loop spans 15 amino acids. CDR3 coding DNA: TGTGCCTGGAGTTCGAGCGGGAGGGCCTCCGGGGAGCTGTTTTTT. Its protein is CAWSSSGRASGELFF.

This chain links TRBV10-3 with TRBJ2-1, with D hard to call. Trimming left V 2 bases short and J 12 bases short, with 8 bases between. This CDR3 spans 11 amino acids. The V gene's germline CDR1 is ENHRY and CDR2 SYGVKD. CDR3 sequence: CAISERDTQFF. For the CDR3, the DNA is TGTGCCATCAGTGAGAGGGATACGCAGTTCTTC.

In DNA form, the CDR3 reads TGCGCCAGCAGCCGAGAGGGGGAGTCCTACGAGCAGTACTTC. Encoded protein: CASSREGESYEQYF. This chain joins TRBV5-1 and TRBJ2-7, with a tentative D call TRBD1 (6 bases). Trimming took off 4 bases at V and 1 base at J, with 12 bases between the two ends. The germline V gene encodes CDR1 SGHRS and CDR2 YFSETQ. The length of the CDR3 is 14 residues. Looking up the rest from reference TRBV5-1 and TRBJ2-7 gives the full variable domain: KAGVTQTPRYLIKTRGQQVTLSCSPISGHRSVSWYQQTPGQGLQFLFEYFSETQRNKGNFPGRFSGRQFSNSRSEMNVSTLELGDSALYLCASSREGESYEQYFGPGTRLTVT.